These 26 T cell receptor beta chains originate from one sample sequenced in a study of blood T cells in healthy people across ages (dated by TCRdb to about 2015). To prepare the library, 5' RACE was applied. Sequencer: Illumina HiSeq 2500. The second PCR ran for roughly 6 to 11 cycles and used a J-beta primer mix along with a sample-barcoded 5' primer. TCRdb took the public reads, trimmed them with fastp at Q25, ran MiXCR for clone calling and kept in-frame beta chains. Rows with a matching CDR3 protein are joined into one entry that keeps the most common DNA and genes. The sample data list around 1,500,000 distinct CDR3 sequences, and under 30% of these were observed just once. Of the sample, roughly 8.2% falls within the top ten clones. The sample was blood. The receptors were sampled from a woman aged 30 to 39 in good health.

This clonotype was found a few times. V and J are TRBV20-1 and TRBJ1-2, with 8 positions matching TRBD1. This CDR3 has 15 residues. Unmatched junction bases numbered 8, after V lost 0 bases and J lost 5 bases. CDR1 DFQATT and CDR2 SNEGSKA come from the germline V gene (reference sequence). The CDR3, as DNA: TGCAGTGCTAGAGATCAAGGGACAGGAGTATATGGCTACACCTTC. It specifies CSARDQGTGVYGYTF.

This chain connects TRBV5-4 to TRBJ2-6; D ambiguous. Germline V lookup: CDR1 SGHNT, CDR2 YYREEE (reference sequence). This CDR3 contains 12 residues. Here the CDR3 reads CGVGSGANVLTF. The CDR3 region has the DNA TGTGGGGTCGGATCTGGGGCCAACGTCCTGACTTTC.

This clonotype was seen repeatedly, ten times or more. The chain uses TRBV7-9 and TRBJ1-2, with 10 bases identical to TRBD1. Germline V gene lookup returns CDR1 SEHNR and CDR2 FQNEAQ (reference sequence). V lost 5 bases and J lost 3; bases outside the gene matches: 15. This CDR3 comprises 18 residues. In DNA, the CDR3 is TGTGCCAGCAGCCCCGATCTGGGACAGGGGAGGAGTGACTATGGCTACACCTTC. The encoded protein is CASSPDLGQGRSDYGYTF.

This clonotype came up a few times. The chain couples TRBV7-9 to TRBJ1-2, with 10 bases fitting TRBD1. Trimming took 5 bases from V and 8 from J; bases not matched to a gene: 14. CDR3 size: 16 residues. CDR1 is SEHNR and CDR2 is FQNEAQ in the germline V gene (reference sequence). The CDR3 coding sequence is TGTGCCAGCAGCCATCCCCGGCCGGGACAGGGGACGGGCTACACCTTC. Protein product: CASSHPRPGQGTGYTF.

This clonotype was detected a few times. Here the CDR3 reads CASSLTGGWDEQYF. For the CDR3, the DNA is TGTGCCAGCAGCCTGACAGGGGGTTGGGACGAGCAGTACTTC. The chain uses TRBV7-9 and TRBJ2-7, with 9 nucleotides matching TRBD1. The CDR3 has 14 residues. The trim removed 5 bases at V and 5 bases at J, leaving 7 bases unmatched. Germline-derived CDR1 and CDR2 are SEHNR and FQNEAQ (reference sequence). The whole variable domain, remainder taken from reference TRBV7-9 and TRBJ2-7, is DTGVSQNPRHKITKRGQNVTFRCDPISEHNRLYWYRQTLGQGPEFLTYFQNEAQLEKSRLLSDRFSAERPKGSFSTLEIQRTEQGDSAMYLCASSLTGGWDEQYFGPGTRLTVT.

The DNA for the CDR3 is TGCGCCAGCAGTTCCGGGATACCCTCCTACGAGCAGTACTTC. Translation: CASSSGIPSYEQYF. This chain links TRBV10-2 with TRBJ2-7; TRBD2 is a possible D gene (5 bases). Germline CDR1 is WSHSY and CDR2 is SAAADI. V was shortened by 5 bases and J by 0 bases, with 11 bases between the two germline ends. CDR3 length: 14 amino acids.

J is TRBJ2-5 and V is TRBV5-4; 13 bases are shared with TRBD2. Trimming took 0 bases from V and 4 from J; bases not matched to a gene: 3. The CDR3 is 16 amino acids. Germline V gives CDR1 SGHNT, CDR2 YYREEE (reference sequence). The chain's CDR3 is CASSLGGTSGTETQYF. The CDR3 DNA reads TGTGCCAGCAGCTTGGGCGGGACTAGCGGGACAGAGACCCAGTACTTC.

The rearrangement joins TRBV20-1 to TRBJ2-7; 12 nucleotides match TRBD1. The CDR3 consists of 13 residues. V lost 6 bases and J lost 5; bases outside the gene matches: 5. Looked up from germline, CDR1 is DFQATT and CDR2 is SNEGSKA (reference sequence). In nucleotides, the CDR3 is TGCAGTGCGGGGACAGGGGGCTGCGACGAGCAGTACTTC. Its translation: CSAGTGGCDEQYF.

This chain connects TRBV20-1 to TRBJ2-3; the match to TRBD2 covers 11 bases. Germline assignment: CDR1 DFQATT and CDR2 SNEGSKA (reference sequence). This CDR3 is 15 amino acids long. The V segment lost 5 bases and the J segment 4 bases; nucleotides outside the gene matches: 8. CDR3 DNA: TGCAGTGCTGGAACTAGCGGGAGAGGGGCAGATACGCAGTATTTT. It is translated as CSAGTSGRGADTQYF.

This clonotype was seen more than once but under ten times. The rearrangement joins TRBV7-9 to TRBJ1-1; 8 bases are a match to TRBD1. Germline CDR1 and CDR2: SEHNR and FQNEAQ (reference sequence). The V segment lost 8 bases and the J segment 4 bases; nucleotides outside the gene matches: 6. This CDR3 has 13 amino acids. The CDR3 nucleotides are TGTGCCAGCGGCAGGACAGGGAGCACTGAAGCTTTCTTT. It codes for CASGRTGSTEAFF.

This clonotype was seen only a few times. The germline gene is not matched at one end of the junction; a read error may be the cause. The CDR3 is CASSAGLAGEVYGQYF. Here the CDR3 DNA reads TGCGCCAGCAGCGCGGGACTAGCGGGAGAGGTCTACGGGCAGTACTTC. The J gene is TRBJ2-7, the V gene TRBV5-1; TRBD2 aligns across 14 bases. CDR3 length equals 16 residues. Germline lookup yields CDR1 SGHRS and CDR2 YFSETQ.

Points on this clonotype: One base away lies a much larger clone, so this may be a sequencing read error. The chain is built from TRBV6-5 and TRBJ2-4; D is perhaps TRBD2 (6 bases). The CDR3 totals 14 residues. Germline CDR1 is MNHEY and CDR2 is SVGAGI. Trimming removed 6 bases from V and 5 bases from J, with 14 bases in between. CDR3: CASRRGGQENIQYF. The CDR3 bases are TGTGCCAGCAGGCGGGGAGGACAAGAAAACATTCAGTACTTC.

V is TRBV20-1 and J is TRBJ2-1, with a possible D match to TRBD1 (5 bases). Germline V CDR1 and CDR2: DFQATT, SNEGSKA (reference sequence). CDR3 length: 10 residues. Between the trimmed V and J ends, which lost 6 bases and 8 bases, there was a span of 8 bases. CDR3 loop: CSARTYEQFF. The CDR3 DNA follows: TGCAGTGCCCGGACATATGAGCAGTTCTTC.

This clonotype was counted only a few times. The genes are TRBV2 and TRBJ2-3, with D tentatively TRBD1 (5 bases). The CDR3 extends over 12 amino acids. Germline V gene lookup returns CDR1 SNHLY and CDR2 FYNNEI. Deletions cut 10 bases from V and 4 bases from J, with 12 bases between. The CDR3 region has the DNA TGTGCCACCCTCCAAGGGGCAGATACGCAGTATTTT. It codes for CATLQGADTQYF.

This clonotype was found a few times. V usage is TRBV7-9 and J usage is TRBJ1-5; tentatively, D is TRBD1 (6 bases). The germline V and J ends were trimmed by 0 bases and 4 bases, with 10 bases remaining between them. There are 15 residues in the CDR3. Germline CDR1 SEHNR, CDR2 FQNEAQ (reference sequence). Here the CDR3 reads CASSLAGAANQPQHF. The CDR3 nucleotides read TGTGCCAGCAGCTTAGCGGGGGCAGCTAATCAGCCCCAGCATTTT.

CDR3 protein: CASSVPNTEAFF. CDR3 nucleotide sequence: TGTGCCAGCAGTGTACCGAACACTGAAGCTTTCTTT. The J gene is TRBJ1-1, the V gene TRBV12-3 or TRBV12-4; D is undetermined. CDR3 length equals 12 residues. The V gene lost 5 bases and the J gene lost 1 base, with 5 bases spanning the gap.

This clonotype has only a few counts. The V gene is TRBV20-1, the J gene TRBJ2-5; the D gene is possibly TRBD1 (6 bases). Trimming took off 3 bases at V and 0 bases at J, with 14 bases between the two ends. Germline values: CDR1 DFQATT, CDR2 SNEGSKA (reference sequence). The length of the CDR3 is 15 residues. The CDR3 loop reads CSARTNREHQETQYF. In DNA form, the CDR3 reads TGCAGTGCTAGGACCAACAGGGAACACCAAGAGACCCAGTACTTC.

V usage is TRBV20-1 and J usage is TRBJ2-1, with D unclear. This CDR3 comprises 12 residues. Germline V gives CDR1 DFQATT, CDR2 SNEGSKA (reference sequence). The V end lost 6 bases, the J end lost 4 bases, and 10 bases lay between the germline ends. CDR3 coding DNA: TGCAGTGCCATATTCAAGTACAATGAGCAGTTCTTC. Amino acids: CSAIFKYNEQFF.

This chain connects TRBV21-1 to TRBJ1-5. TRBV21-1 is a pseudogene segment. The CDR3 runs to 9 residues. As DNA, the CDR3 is TGTGCCGAACCTCAGCCCCAGCATTTT. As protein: CAEPQPQHF.

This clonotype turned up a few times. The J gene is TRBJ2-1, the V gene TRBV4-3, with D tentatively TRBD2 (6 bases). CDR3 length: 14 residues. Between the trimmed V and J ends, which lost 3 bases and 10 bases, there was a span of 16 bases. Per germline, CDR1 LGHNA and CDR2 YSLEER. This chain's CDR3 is CASSQETSWREQFF. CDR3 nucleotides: TGCGCCAGCAGCCAGGAGACTAGTTGGAGAGAGCAGTTCTTC.

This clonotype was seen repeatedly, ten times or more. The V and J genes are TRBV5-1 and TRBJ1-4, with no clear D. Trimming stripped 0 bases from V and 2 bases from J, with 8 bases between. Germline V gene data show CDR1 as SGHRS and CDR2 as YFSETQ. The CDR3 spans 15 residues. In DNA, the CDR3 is TGCGCCAGCAGCTTGGCGGGGAGCACTAATGAAAAACTGTTTTTT. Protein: CASSLAGSTNEKLFF.

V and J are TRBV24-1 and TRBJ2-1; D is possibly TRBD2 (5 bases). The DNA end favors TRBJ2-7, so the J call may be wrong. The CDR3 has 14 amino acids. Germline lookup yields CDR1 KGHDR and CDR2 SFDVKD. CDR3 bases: TGTGCCACCAGTGAACAGACTATCTACAATGAGCAGTACTTC. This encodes CATSEQTIYNEQYF.

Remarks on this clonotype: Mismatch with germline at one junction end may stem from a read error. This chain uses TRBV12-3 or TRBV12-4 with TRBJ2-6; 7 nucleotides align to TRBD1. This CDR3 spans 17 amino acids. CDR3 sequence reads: CASSPFDRAGGANVPTF. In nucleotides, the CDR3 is TGTGCCAGCAGCCCCTTTGACAGGGCGGGTGGGGCCAACGTCCCGACTTTC.

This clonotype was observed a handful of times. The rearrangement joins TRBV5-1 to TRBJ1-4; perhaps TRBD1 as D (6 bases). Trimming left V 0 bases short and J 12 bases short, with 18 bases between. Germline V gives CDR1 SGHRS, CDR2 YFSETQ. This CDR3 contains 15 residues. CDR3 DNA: TGCGCCAGCAGCTTGGACCGGGGACACCCTTGGGAACTGTTTTTT. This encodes CASSLDRGHPWELFF. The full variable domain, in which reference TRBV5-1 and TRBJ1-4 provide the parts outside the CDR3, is KAGVTQTPRYLIKTRGQQVTLSCSPISGHRSVSWYQQTPGQGLQFLFEYFSETQRNKGNFPGRFSGRQFSNSRSEMNVSTLELGDSALYLCASSLDRGHPWELFFGSGTQLSVL.

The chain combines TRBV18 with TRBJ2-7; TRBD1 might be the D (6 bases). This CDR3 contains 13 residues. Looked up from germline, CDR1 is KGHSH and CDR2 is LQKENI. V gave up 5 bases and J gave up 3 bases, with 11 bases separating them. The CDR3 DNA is TGTGCCAGCTCAACAGGGTATGGCTACGAGCAGTACTTC. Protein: CASSTGYGYEQYF.

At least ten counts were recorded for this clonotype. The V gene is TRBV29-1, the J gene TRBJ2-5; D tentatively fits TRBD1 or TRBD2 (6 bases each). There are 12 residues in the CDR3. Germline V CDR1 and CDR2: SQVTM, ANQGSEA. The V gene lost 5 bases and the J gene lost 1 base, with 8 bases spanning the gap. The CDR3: CSVKGGQETQYF. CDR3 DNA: TGCAGCGTTAAGGGGGGCCAAGAGACCCAGTACTTC.